Listed below are T cell receptor beta chains from one sample, sequenced in a study of blood T cell repertoires in COVID-19. Sequenced by immunoSEQ multiplex PCR; TCRdb stores in-frame clones only, minus some. The sample has 120,000 or so clones, about 88% seen once. Sequenced sample: peripheral blood. These receptor sequences come from a human donor in a cohort sampled during active COVID-19. The CDR3 runs from the conserved cysteine through the conserved F or W. Fields, in order: CDR3 protein, CDR3 DNA, J gene, V gene, D gene, clone size. D genes are given only for firm matches. Size values are once, few and many counts, or a class for expanded clones, and some rows have none.

CDR3: CASSPRPPGGGTGELFF
DNA: TGTGCCAGCAGTCCCCGCCCCCCGGGGGGGGGTACCGGGGAGCTGTTTTTT
J: TRBJ2-2
V: TRBV6-6
D: TRBD2
size: NA

CDR3: CATSDAPRGYNEQFF
DNA: TGTGCCACCAGTGATGCCCCACGCGGATACAATGAGCAGTTCTTC
J: TRBJ2-1
V: TRBV24-1
D: NA
size: NA

CDR3: CASSQGRTEAFF
DNA: TGTGCCAGCAGTCAGGGTCGCACTGAAGCTTTCTTT
J: TRBJ1-1
V: TRBV7-9
D: NA
size: NA

CDR3: CATSDPKGGRGGYNEQFF
DNA: TGTGCCACCAGTGACCCTAAAGGAGGGCGGGGGGGTTACAATGAGCAGTTCTTC
J: TRBJ2-1
V: TRBV24-1
D: TRBD2
size: NA

CDR3: CAPRGGSYNSPLHF
DNA: TGTGCCCCCCGCGGAGGCTCCTATAATTCACCCCTCCACTTT
J: TRBJ1-6
V: TRBV5-4
D: NA
size: NA

CDR3: CASSQGTGKNIQYF
DNA: TGTGCCAGTAGTCAAGGGACAGGGAAAAACATTCAGTACTTC
J: TRBJ2-4
V: TRBV19
D: TRBD1
size: NA

CDR3: CASTGGRVETQYF
DNA: TGTGCCAGCACCGGGGGGAGGGTGGAGACCCAGTACTTC
J: TRBJ2-5
V: TRBV5-6
D: TRBD2
size: NA

CDR3: CATRGAQETQYF
DNA: TGTGCCACCAGAGGAGCGCAAGAGACCCAGTACTTC
J: TRBJ2-5
V: TRBV15
D: NA
size: NA

CDR3: CASTPGRGRLRAGEQFF
DNA: TGTGCCAGCACCCCTGGGCGGGGGAGGTTGCGTGCTGGTGAGCAGTTCTTC
J: TRBJ2-1
V: TRBV25-1
D: TRBD2
size: NA

CDR3: CASSLPPQGTTNEKLFF
DNA: TGTGCCAGCAGTTTACCCCCCCAGGGCACAACTAATGAAAAACTGTTTTTT
J: TRBJ1-4
V: TRBV28
D: NA
size: NA

CDR3: CASSSGAGIYEQYF
DNA: TGTGCCAGCAGCTCTGGGGCAGGTATTTACGAGCAGTACTTC
J: TRBJ2-7
V: TRBV5-5
D: NA
size: NA

CDR3: CASSSGQGGLTEAFF
DNA: TGTGCCAGCAGCTCCGGACAGGGAGGGCTAACTGAAGCTTTCTTT
J: TRBJ1-1
V: TRBV7-6
D: TRBD1
size: NA

CDR3: CASRRGQVSVGKLFF
DNA: TGTGCCAGCAGGCGAGGACAGGTTTCTGTTGGAAAACTGTTTTTT
J: TRBJ1-4
V: TRBV5-8
D: TRBD1
size: NA

CDR3: CASSSPNPTSGRSDTQYF
DNA: TGTGCCAGCAGCTCCCCAAACCCCACTAGCGGGAGGTCAGATACGCAGTATTTT
J: TRBJ2-3
V: TRBV7-6
D: TRBD2
size: NA

CDR3: CASSPGQGRGSYNEQFF
DNA: TGTGCCAGCAGCCCAGGACAGGGTAGGGGCTCCTACAATGAGCAGTTCTTC
J: TRBJ2-1
V: TRBV3-1/TRBV3-2
D: TRBD1
size: NA

CDR3: CASSRGGPKEYF
DNA: TGTGCCAGCAGCCGGGGAGGGCCGAAGGAGTATTTT
J: TRBJ2-3
V: TRBV2
D: TRBD2
size: NA

CDR3: CASSSIQVQETQYF
DNA: TGCGCCAGCAGCTCAATACAGGTCCAAGAGACCCAGTACTTC
J: TRBJ2-5
V: TRBV5-1
D: NA
size: NA

CDR3: CASSQLLIQETQYF
DNA: TGTGCCAGCAGCCAGTTGCTAATACAAGAGACCCAGTACTTC
J: TRBJ2-5
V: TRBV3-1/TRBV3-2
D: NA
size: NA

CDR3: CAWTEGHRYGELFF
DNA: TGTGCCTGGACTGAAGGGCACAGGTACGGGGAGCTGTTTTTT
J: TRBJ2-2
V: TRBV30
D: NA
size: NA

CDR3: CASSESGHYQPQHF
DNA: TGTGCCAGCAGTGAATCGGGACACTATCAGCCCCAGCATTTT
J: TRBJ1-5
V: TRBV6-1
D: NA
size: NA

CDR3: CASSSTTGVQGTDTQYF
DNA: TGTGCCAGCAGCTCAACAACCGGAGTACAGGGCACAGATACGCAGTATTTT
J: TRBJ2-3
V: TRBV28
D: NA
size: NA

CDR3: CASSFFGLEGNTIYF
DNA: TGTGCCAGCAGCTTTTTCGGACTCGAGGGAAACACCATATATTTT
J: TRBJ1-3
V: TRBV5-6
D: NA
size: NA

CDR3: CASSYHPSRVGAGELFF
DNA: TGTGCCAGCAGCTATCATCCCAGCAGGGTGGGCGCCGGGGAGCTGTTTTTT
J: TRBJ2-2
V: TRBV7-6
D: NA
size: NA

CDR3: CASSSTPSGGRSNEQFF
DNA: TGTGCCAGCAGTTCCACCCCTAGCGGGGGGCGTAGCAATGAGCAGTTCTTC
J: TRBJ2-1
V: TRBV27
D: TRBD2
size: NA

CDR3: CASSAIADRGIDEQYF
DNA: TGTGCCAGCAGCGCAATCGCGGACAGGGGTATTGACGAGCAGTACTTC
J: TRBJ2-7
V: TRBV9
D: TRBD1
size: few

CDR3: CASTKDRPTDTQYF
DNA: TGTGCCAGCACCAAGGACAGGCCCACAGATACGCAGTATTTT
J: TRBJ2-3
V: TRBV7-9
D: TRBD1
size: NA

CDR3: CASSPGTLGAYEQYF
DNA: TGTGCCAGCAGTCCGGGGACACTTGGGGCCTACGAGCAGTACTTC
J: TRBJ2-7
V: TRBV28
D: NA
size: NA

CDR3: CASRPGQLVYGYTF
DNA: TGTGCCAGCAGGCCCGGACAGCTAGTCTATGGCTACACCTTC
J: TRBJ1-2
V: TRBV28
D: NA
size: NA

CDR3: CAISERTGNQPQHF
DNA: TGTGCCATCAGTGAAAGGACAGGGAATCAGCCCCAGCATTTT
J: TRBJ1-5
V: TRBV10-3
D: TRBD1
size: once

CDR3: CAISAVTSGVSYEQYF
DNA: TGTGCCATCAGTGCCGTTACTAGCGGAGTCTCCTACGAGCAGTACTTC
J: TRBJ2-7
V: TRBV10-3
D: TRBD2
size: few

CDR3: CASSLDVGFRRDSPLHF
DNA: TGTGCCAGCAGCTTAGATGTCGGGTTTCGGCGGGATTCACCCCTCCACTTT
J: TRBJ1-6
V: TRBV11-2
D: NA
size: NA

CDR3: CASSPGRGSGELFF
DNA: TGCGCCAGCAGTCCTGGAAGGGGATCCGGGGAGCTGTTTTTT
J: TRBJ2-2
V: TRBV5-1
D: NA
size: NA